This TCR beta chain was obtained from a study of cytomegalovirus exposure and HLA in healthy donors. Study-level information: From donors who were HLA-typed, an early data release held about 89 million unique TCRs.

Points from the study as a whole: Sequence variants that were highly shared formed a cluster that was likely a sequencing artifact. A later look showed TCR association rates differing by HLA locus, highest for DRB1 and lowest for HLA-C. The study recorded over 150 TCR beta chains that were cytomegalovirus-associated.

Ten or more counts support this clone. Its antigen is undetermined. CDR3 length equals 14 residues. CDR1 and CDR2 (germline): SGHRS, YFSETQ. Deletions cut 0 bases from V and 8 bases from J, with 11 bases between. The PCR was carried out with 60 Vbeta primers and 13 Jbeta primers. Profiling relied on immunoSEQ multiplex PCR, and the TCRdb table lists in-frame clones only, not all of them. Here the sample spans approximately 69,000 clones, 60% to 75% being singletons. Sequencing was carried out using PBMCs. This sequence originates from a man aged 35-49 years in good health and CMV-seropositive. The chain joins TRBV5-1 to TRBJ1-4, with D unclear. The CDR3: CASSLGQDREKLFF. In DNA, the CDR3 is TGCGCCAGCAGCTTGGGTCAGGATCGGGAAAAACTGTTTTTT.